This T cell receptor beta chain is from a study of kidney transplant recipient with SARS-CoV-2 infection. This clonotype has a count of ten or more. TCRdb reprocessed the reads with MiXCR, giving one entry per CDR3 protein. The sample contains 200,000 to 300,000 distinct CDR3 sequences, 25% to 30% of which appear only once. The germline V gene encodes CDR1 SGHDT and CDR2 YYEEEE. This CDR3 spans 14 amino acids. Trimming removed 0 bases at V and 7 bases at J, with 11 bases between. V and J are TRBV5-6 and TRBJ2-4; D may match TRBD1 or TRBD2 (6 bases each). The sample was a blood sample, taken at baseline and between days 110 and 120 from a kidney transplant recipient. The receptor's source is a male patient in his thirties who had COVID-19 and was a kidney transplant recipient. Part of the T cells may come from the graft donor. The CDR3 coding sequence is TGTGCCAGCAGCTTGGGGCGGAGGGGGAACATTCAGTACTTC. It specifies CASSLGRRGNIQYF.